The source of this TCR beta chain is a study of CD8+CD57+ T cells in acquired aplastic anemia. At the level of the study: Sorted CD4+ and CD8+ cells yielded roughly 3.5 ug of DNA on average.

The CDR3 is 13 amino acids. V was pared by 9 bases and J by 1 base, with 12 bases between. The germline CDR1 and CDR2 sequences are LNHDA and SQIVND (reference sequence). Genomic DNA provided the template from which TCR beta VDJ and CDR3 profiles were obtained. In TCRdb, the reads were re-called with MiXCR into one record per CDR3 protein. The data contain approximately 270,000 distinct CDR3 sequences, around three fifths of them singletons. Source material: sorted CD4+, CD8+, or CD8+CD57+ T cells (not recorded which) from PBMCs. The TCR sequence derives from a human donor with severe aplastic anemia or a healthy control (not recorded which). The gene calls are TRBV19 and TRBJ2-5; D gene unclear. CDR3 sequence reads: CASQKWGQETQYF. CDR3 bases: TGTGCCAGCCAGAAGTGGGGCCAAGAGACCCAGTACTTC.